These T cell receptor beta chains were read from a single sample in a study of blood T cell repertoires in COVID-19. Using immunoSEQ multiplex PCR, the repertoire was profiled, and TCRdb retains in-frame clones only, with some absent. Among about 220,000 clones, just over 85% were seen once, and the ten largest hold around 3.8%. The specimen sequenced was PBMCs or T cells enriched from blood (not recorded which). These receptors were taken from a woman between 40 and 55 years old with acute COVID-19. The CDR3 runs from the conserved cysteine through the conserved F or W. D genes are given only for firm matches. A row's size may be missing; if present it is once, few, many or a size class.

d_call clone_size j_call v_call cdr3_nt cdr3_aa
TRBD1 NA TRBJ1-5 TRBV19 TGTGCCAGTTCGGACAGGCGCGATCAGCCCCAGCATTTT CASSDRRDQPQHF
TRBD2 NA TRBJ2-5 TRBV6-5 TGTGCCAGCAGTTACTCGACGGGGGGTCGGCAGTACTTC CASSYSTGGRQYF
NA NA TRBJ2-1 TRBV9 TGTGCCAGCAGCGTAGATGATGTGGGGGGGCTTAAGAATGAGCAGTTCTTC CASSVDDVGGLKNEQFF
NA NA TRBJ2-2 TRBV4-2 TGTGCCAGCAGCCAAGATACGTCTTCCAGGGCGGTTGCCGGGGAGCTGTTTTTT CASSQDTSSRAVAGELFF
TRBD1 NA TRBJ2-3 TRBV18 TGTGCCAGCTCAGCCGGACAGGGAAGCACAGATACGCAGTATTTT CASSAGQGSTDTQYF
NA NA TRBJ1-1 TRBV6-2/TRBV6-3 TGTGCCAGCAGTTCCTTACTTAACGGGGGGAACACTGAAGCTTTCTTT CASSSLLNGGNTEAFF
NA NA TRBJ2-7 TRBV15 TGTGCCACCAGCCCCCGGGGGTTCGCCTACGAGCAGTACTTC CATSPRGFAYEQYF
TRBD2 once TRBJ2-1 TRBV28 TGTGCCAGCAGGTCGGGGGGGTACAATGAGCAGTTCTTC CASRSGGYNEQFF
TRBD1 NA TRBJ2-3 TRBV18 TGTGCCAGCTCCTCCGGGACAGTTACTAGCACAGATACGCAGTATTTT CASSSGTVTSTDTQYF
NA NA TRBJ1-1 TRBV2 TGTGCCAGCAGTGAAGGTAGAAACACTGAAGCTTTCTTT CASSEGRNTEAFF
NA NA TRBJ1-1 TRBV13 TGTGCCAGCAGCTTAATTGAGCTTAGTTATAATGAAGCTTTCTTT CASSLIELSYNEAFF
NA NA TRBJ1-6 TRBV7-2 TGTGCCAGCAGCTTAAATCAGGGGTTAAATTCACCCCTCCACTTT CASSLNQGLNSPLHF
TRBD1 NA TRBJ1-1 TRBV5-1 TGCGCCAGCAGCCCCGGACAGGGAGAAGCTTTCTTT CASSPGQGEAFF
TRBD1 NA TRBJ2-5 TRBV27 TGTGCCAGGCCAAGGGGGCGAGAGACCCAGTACTTC CARPRGRETQYF
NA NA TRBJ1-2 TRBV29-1 TGCAGCGCCCCTTCCACGGGGGGCTACACCTTC CSAPSTGGYTF
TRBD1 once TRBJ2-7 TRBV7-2 TGTGCCAGCAGTAGGGACAGGGGGAACTACGAGCAGTACTTC CASSRDRGNYEQYF
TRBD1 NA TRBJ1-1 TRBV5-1 TGCGCCAGCAGCGCGATACAGGGGCTGAACACTGAAGCTTTCTTT CASSAIQGLNTEAFF
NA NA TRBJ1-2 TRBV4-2 TGTGCCAGCAGCCAAGATCTAGGGAGCTTTAACTATGGCTACACCTTC CASSQDLGSFNYGYTF
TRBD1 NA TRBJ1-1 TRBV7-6 TGTGCCAGCAGCTTAGCCTCAGGGGGCCTTAACACTGAAGCTTTCTTT CASSLASGGLNTEAFF
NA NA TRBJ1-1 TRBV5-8 TGTGCCAGCCGGAAGGGGACTGAAGCTTTCTTT CASRKGTEAFF
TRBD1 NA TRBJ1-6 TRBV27 TGTGCCAGCAGTTTTGCCGGGACAGGGATAAATTCACCCCTCCACTTT CASSFAGTGINSPLHF
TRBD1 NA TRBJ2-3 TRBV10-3 TGTGCCATCAGGGGCCCGGGACAGGCGGCAGATACGCAGTATTTT CAIRGPGQAADTQYF
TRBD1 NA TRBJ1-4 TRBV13 TGTGCCAGCAGCTTCATCCCACCGGGACAGGGAACAAAACTGTTTTTT CASSFIPPGQGTKLFF
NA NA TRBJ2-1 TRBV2 TGTGCCAGCAAAGTCCAGGGAACATCCTACAATGAGCAGTTCTTC CASKVQGTSYNEQFF
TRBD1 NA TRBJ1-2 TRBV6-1 TGTGCCAGCAGTGAGAAGCGACAGGGCTCTAACTATGGCTACACCTTC CASSEKRQGSNYGYTF
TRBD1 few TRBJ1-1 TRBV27 TGTGCCAGCAGGGGGACAGGGACCACTGAAGCTTTCTTT CASRGTGTTEAFF
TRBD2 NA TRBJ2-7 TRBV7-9 TGTGCCAGCAGCGTCCAAACTCTAGCGGGGGGGCACGAGCAGTACTTC CASSVQTLAGGHEQYF
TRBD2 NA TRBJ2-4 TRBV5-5 TGTGCCAGCAGCTCGGAATGGACTAGCGGGGCCAAAAACATTCAGTACTTC CASSSEWTSGAKNIQYF
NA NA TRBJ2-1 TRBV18 TGTGCCAGCTCAATCAACCGAGACAATGAGCAGTTCTTC CASSINRDNEQFF
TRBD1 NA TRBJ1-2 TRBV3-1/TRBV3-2 TGTGCCAGCAGCCAAGCCCGGGACAGCGGCTACACCTTC CASSQARDSGYTF